Sequencing of this TCR beta chain was carried out in a study of blood T cell repertoires in COVID-19. Study-level background: Acute and convalescent COVID-19 samples came from the United States, Italy and Spain. Sample material is recorded as cDNA or gDNA derived from T cells, B-cell-depleted T cells, or PBMCs.

In the authors' methods: The assay estimated nucleated cells by amplifying reference gene primers. TCRdb's copy holds only in-frame clones and misses some; the assay was immunoSEQ multiplex PCR. V, J and clone size reflect that table, while D and trimming were determined from the DNA. The table has about 87,000 clones, about 80% seen once. V gave up 0 bases and J gave up 0 bases, with 6 bases separating them. This CDR3 is built from 14 residues. Germline V gene lookup returns CDR1 SGHRS and CDR2 YFSETQ. This chain joins TRBV5-1 and TRBJ1-2; a weak D match, TRBD1 (5 bases). Sequencing used peripheral blood. The TCR sequence derives from a woman aged 65 to 85 with acute or convalescent COVID-19. The CDR3 protein is CASSLDRTNYGYTF. The DNA of the CDR3 is TGCGCCAGCAGCTTGGACAGGACTAACTATGGCTACACCTTC. The complete variable domain, with remaining parts taken from reference TRBV5-1 and TRBJ1-2, reads KAGVTQTPRYLIKTRGQQVTLSCSPISGHRSVSWYQQTPGQGLQFLFEYFSETQRNKGNFPGRFSGRQFSNSRSEMNVSTLELGDSALYLCASSLDRTNYGYTFGSGTRLTVV.